These T cell receptor beta chains were read from a single sample in a study of blood T cell repertoires in COVID-19. Here immunoSEQ multiplex PCR was the method, and the copy in TCRdb shows in-frame clones only, minus some. The sample shows 150,000 to 200,000 clones, approximately 82% of them seen only once. Material: PBMCs or T cells enriched from blood (not recorded which). The receptor source for this set is a woman aged 60-75 years with acute COVID-19. Both conserved end residues are part of each CDR3. Each record gives: clone size, V gene, D gene, J gene, CDR3 protein, CDR3 DNA. The D gene is left open where the match is weak. Part of the rows lack a size; the others show once, few, many or a class for expanded clones.

size: NA
V: TRBV4-3
D: NA
J: TRBJ2-5
CDR3: CASSQDSRVPPWETQYF
DNA: TGCGCCAGCAGCCAGGACTCAAGGGTCCCTCCCTGGGAGACCCAGTACTTC

size: many
V: TRBV6-5
D: NA
J: TRBJ2-1
CDR3: CASILAASSYNEQFF
DNA: TGTGCCAGCATCCTTGCGGCGAGCTCCTACAATGAGCAGTTCTTC

size: NA
V: TRBV6-4
D: TRBD1
J: TRBJ1-3
CDR3: CASSAGQGNTIYF
DNA: TGTGCCAGCAGCGCGGGACAGGGGAACACCATATATTTT

size: NA
V: TRBV7-6
D: TRBD1
J: TRBJ1-6
CDR3: CASSPQGGTYNSPLHF
DNA: TGTGCCAGCAGCCCACAGGGGGGCACCTATAATTCACCCCTCCACTTT

size: NA
V: TRBV19
D: NA
J: TRBJ2-7
CDR3: CASSTSGTVIKQYF
DNA: TGTGCCAGTAGTACGTCCGGGACTGTCATTAAGCAGTACTTC

size: once
V: TRBV28
D: NA
J: TRBJ1-2
CDR3: CASSLLYGYTF
DNA: TGTGCCAGCAGTCTACTCTATGGCTACACCTTC

size: NA
V: TRBV5-1
D: NA
J: TRBJ1-5
CDR3: CASSPGNSNQPQHF
DNA: TGCGCCAGCAGCCCAGGAAATAGCAATCAGCCCCAGCATTTT

size: NA
V: TRBV5-1
D: TRBD2
J: TRBJ2-7
CDR3: CASSLGLAGSYEQYF
DNA: TGCGCCAGCAGCTTGGGACTAGCGGGATCCTACGAGCAGTACTTC

size: NA
V: TRBV10-1
D: TRBD2
J: TRBJ2-3
CDR3: CATSGAGGADTQYF
DNA: TGCGCCACGTCGGGGGCGGGAGGGGCAGATACGCAGTATTTT

size: NA
V: TRBV12-5
D: TRBD2
J: TRBJ2-1
CDR3: CASGAIAGGPNEQFF
DNA: TGTGCTAGTGGGGCGATAGCGGGAGGGCCTAATGAGCAGTTCTTC

size: few
V: TRBV19
D: NA
J: TRBJ1-3
CDR3: CASSILHSSGNTIYF
DNA: TGTGCCAGTAGTATACTCCACAGCTCTGGAAACACCATATATTTT

size: NA
V: TRBV3-1/TRBV3-2
D: NA
J: TRBJ2-1
CDR3: CASSQAQGHNEQFF
DNA: TGTGCCAGCAGCCAAGCCCAGGGGCACAATGAGCAGTTCTTC

size: NA
V: TRBV28
D: NA
J: TRBJ1-5
CDR3: CASSLDGTISNQPQHF
DNA: TGTGCCAGCAGTTTAGACGGAACTATTAGCAATCAGCCCCAGCATTTT

size: few
V: TRBV5-1
D: NA
J: TRBJ2-1
CDR3: CASSLDPGTQNEQFF
DNA: TGCGCCAGCAGCTTGGACCCCGGGACTCAGAATGAGCAGTTCTTC

size: once
V: TRBV28
D: NA
J: TRBJ1-1
CDR3: CASSSGGAEMNTEAFF
DNA: TGTGCCAGCAGCTCGGGAGGGGCGGAGATGAACACTGAAGCTTTCTTT

size: NA
V: TRBV6-2/TRBV6-3
D: TRBD2
J: TRBJ2-1
CDR3: CASSYPRGGLGSYNEQFF
DNA: TGTGCCAGCAGTTACCCTCGGGGGGGACTGGGCTCCTACAATGAGCAGTTCTTC

size: NA
V: TRBV20-1
D: NA
J: TRBJ1-1
CDR3: CSASSWGQTEAFF
DNA: TGCAGTGCTAGTAGCTGGGGGCAGACTGAAGCTTTCTTT

size: NA
V: TRBV9
D: TRBD2
J: TRBJ2-1
CDR3: CASSVSAGGPPYNEQFF
DNA: TGTGCCAGCAGCGTAAGTGCGGGAGGACCCCCCTACAATGAGCAGTTCTTC

size: once
V: TRBV29-1
D: TRBD1
J: TRBJ1-1
CDR3: CSALGGQGSTEAFF
DNA: TGCAGCGCTCTTGGGGGACAGGGTAGCACTGAAGCTTTCTTT

size: NA
V: TRBV3-1/TRBV3-2
D: NA
J: TRBJ2-3
CDR3: CASSLQLSVDTQYF
DNA: TGTGCCAGCAGCCTACAACTATCAGTGGATACGCAGTATTTT

size: NA
V: TRBV7-9
D: NA
J: TRBJ2-3
CDR3: CASGSGSTDTQYF
DNA: TGTGCCAGCGGCAGCGGCAGCACAGATACGCAGTATTTT

size: NA
V: TRBV24-1
D: NA
J: TRBJ2-1
CDR3: CATTDYESLFF
DNA: TGTGCCACCACCGACTATGAGTCACTGTTCTTC

size: NA
V: TRBV28
D: NA
J: TRBJ2-3
CDR3: CASSLITTGRTNTQYF
DNA: TGTGCCAGCAGTTTGATCACTACGGGCCGGACAAATACGCAGTATTTT

size: NA
V: TRBV4-3
D: TRBD1
J: TRBJ1-2
CDR3: CASSQGTRGRVYGYTF
DNA: TGCGCCAGCAGCCAAGGTACCAGGGGGCGAGTCTATGGCTACACCTTC

size: few
V: TRBV6-5
D: TRBD2
J: TRBJ2-7
CDR3: CASSYSGNIREQYF
DNA: TGTGCCAGCAGTTATAGCGGGAACATTAGAGAGCAGTACTTC

size: NA
V: TRBV25-1
D: TRBD2
J: TRBJ2-3
CDR3: CASSESGRATDTQYF
DNA: TGTGCCAGCAGTGAAAGCGGGAGGGCCACAGATACGCAGTATTTT

size: NA
V: TRBV10-3
D: NA
J: TRBJ1-1
CDR3: CAINPGGNTEAFF
DNA: TGTGCCATTAATCCGGGAGGGAACACTGAAGCTTTCTTT

size: NA
V: TRBV12-3/TRBV12-4
D: NA
J: TRBJ1-2
CDR3: CASSRVNYGYTF
DNA: TGTGCCAGCTCACGGGTTAACTATGGCTACACCTTC

size: NA
V: TRBV5-6
D: NA
J: TRBJ1-1
CDR3: CASSLGTDMNTEAFF
DNA: TGTGCCAGCAGCTTGGGTACGGACATGAACACTGAAGCTTTCTTT

size: once
V: TRBV30
D: NA
J: TRBJ2-1
CDR3: CAWSAGSSYNEQFF
DNA: TGTGCCTGGAGTGCGGGGAGCTCCTACAATGAGCAGTTCTTC

size: NA
V: TRBV19
D: NA
J: TRBJ1-5
CDR3: CASSKDSRYQPQHF
DNA: TGTGCCAGTAGTAAGGACAGCCGCTATCAGCCCCAGCATTTT

size: NA
V: TRBV4-3
D: NA
J: TRBJ1-2
CDR3: CASSRDRTLSGYTF
DNA: TGCGCCAGCAGCCGTGACAGGACCCTATCGGGCTACACCTTC

size: NA
V: TRBV7-8
D: NA
J: TRBJ2-1
CDR3: CASSFGRAGAYNEQFF
DNA: TGTGCCAGCAGCTTCGGAAGAGCGGGTGCCTACAATGAGCAGTTCTTC

size: NA
V: TRBV19
D: NA
J: TRBJ2-7
CDR3: CASSGLMQTRSLHEQYF
DNA: TGTGCCAGTAGTGGGCTCATGCAGACTAGATCCCTCCACGAGCAGTACTTC

size: NA
V: TRBV10-1
D: TRBD2
J: TRBJ2-1
CDR3: CASSVASGNEQFF
DNA: TGCGCCAGCAGTGTGGCTAGCGGGAATGAGCAGTTCTTC

size: NA
V: TRBV7-2
D: NA
J: TRBJ2-1
CDR3: CASSLAHESGLKRNEQFF
DNA: TGTGCCAGCAGCTTAGCGCATGAGTCGGGACTCAAAAGGAATGAGCAGTTCTTC

size: NA
V: TRBV29-1
D: TRBD1
J: TRBJ1-2
CDR3: CSVDLRLATGGRYGYTF
DNA: TGCAGCGTTGACCTTAGGTTAGCAACAGGGGGCCGATATGGCTACACCTTC

size: once
V: TRBV27
D: NA
J: TRBJ1-6
CDR3: CASSPLNSPLHF
DNA: TGTGCCAGCAGTCCCCTGAATTCACCCCTCCACTTT

size: NA
V: TRBV6-2/TRBV6-3
D: TRBD1
J: TRBJ2-1
CDR3: CASSRTGGYNEQFF
DNA: TGTGCCAGCAGCAGGACAGGGGGGTACAATGAGCAGTTCTTC

size: few
V: TRBV19
D: NA
J: TRBJ1-6
CDR3: CASSLLSGSSPLHF
DNA: TGTGCCAGTAGTCTCCTCAGTGGCAGTTCACCCCTCCACTTT

size: NA
V: TRBV29-1
D: NA
J: TRBJ1-1
CDR3: CSVEKRLMNTEAFF
DNA: TGCAGCGTTGAAAAGAGACTTATGAACACTGAAGCTTTCTTT

size: NA
V: TRBV24-1
D: NA
J: TRBJ1-3
CDR3: CATSDNGDGGNTIYF
DNA: TGTGCCACCAGTGATAACGGGGATGGGGGAAACACCATATATTTT

size: NA
V: TRBV6-5
D: NA
J: TRBJ1-2
CDR3: CASSYQIQGYDGYTF
DNA: TGTGCCAGCAGTTACCAAATACAGGGATACGATGGCTACACCTTC

size: NA
V: TRBV24-1
D: TRBD1
J: TRBJ1-2
CDR3: CATSAGGIRGSYGYTF
DNA: TGTGCCACCAGTGCAGGGGGGATCAGGGGGAGCTATGGCTACACCTTC

size: NA
V: TRBV11-2
D: NA
J: TRBJ1-1
CDR3: CASSLAGPEAFF
DNA: TGTGCCAGCAGCTTAGCAGGCCCTGAAGCTTTCTTT

size: once
V: TRBV19
D: TRBD1
J: TRBJ1-2
CDR3: CASSIETGPYGYTF
DNA: TGTGCCAGTAGTATAGAGACAGGGCCCTATGGCTACACCTTC

size: NA
V: TRBV7-9
D: NA
J: TRBJ1-1
CDR3: CASSLIESRRNTEAFF
DNA: TGTGCCAGCAGCTTAATAGAGTCACGGAGGAACACTGAAGCTTTCTTT

size: NA
V: TRBV4-3
D: TRBD2
J: TRBJ2-7
CDR3: CASSPRLAFYEQYF
DNA: TGCGCCAGCAGCCCACGACTAGCGTTCTACGAGCAGTACTTC

size: NA
V: TRBV6-2/TRBV6-3
D: NA
J: TRBJ2-2
CDR3: CASSYLNTGELFF
DNA: TGTGCCAGCAGTTACTTAAACACCGGGGAGCTGTTTTTT

size: NA
V: TRBV12-3/TRBV12-4
D: NA
J: TRBJ2-3
CDR3: CASSLAGADTQYF
DNA: TGTGCCAGCAGTTTAGCCGGAGCAGATACGCAGTATTTT

size: many
V: TRBV7-8
D: TRBD2
J: TRBJ2-2
CDR3: CASSPWTSGSGTGELFF
DNA: TGTGCCAGCAGCCCATGGACTAGCGGCTCGGGCACCGGGGAGCTGTTTTTT

size: NA
V: TRBV24-1
D: NA
J: TRBJ1-4
CDR3: CATSDLDRKLFF
DNA: TGTGCCACCAGTGATTTGGACAGAAAACTGTTTTTT

size: once
V: TRBV7-9
D: NA
J: TRBJ1-2
CDR3: CASSLSTMEYGYTF
DNA: TGTGCCAGCAGCTTATCAACAATGGAGTATGGCTACACCTTC

size: once
V: TRBV7-8
D: TRBD2
J: TRBJ2-3
CDR3: CASSSSGRAKDTQYF
DNA: TGTGCCAGCAGCTCTAGCGGGAGGGCCAAAGATACGCAGTATTTT